The rows below give T cell receptor beta chains drawn from one sample of a study of T cells in Graves' hyperthyroidism and ophthalmopathy. TCRdb reprocessed the multiplex PCR reads with MiXCR, giving one entry per CDR3 protein. The repertoire has a few hundred thousand distinct CDR3 sequences, about a sixth of them found once; the top ten carry around 7.8%. Sequenced input: blood. All receptors derive from a woman in her twenties or thirties with Graves' hyperthyroidism. Both conserved end residues are part of each CDR3. The D gene is left open where the match is weak. A clone size is listed for some rows: how often the clone was seen (once, few, many), or a class if it is expanded.

>.|TRBV24-1|TRBJ2-1|.
CATSPLGDYNEQFF
TGTGCCACCAGTCCCCTGGGGGACTACAATGAGCAGTTCTTC
>.|TRBV27|TRBJ2-2|.
CASNGRLGTFNTGELFF
TGTGCCAGCAATGGCCGCCTTGGGACCTTTAACACCGGGGAGCTGTTTTTT
>.|TRBV3-1|TRBJ2-7|many
CASSQDQGLDEQYF
TGTGCCAGCAGCCAAGACCAGGGACTTGACGAGCAGTACTTC
>.|TRBV7-2|TRBJ2-7|many
CASSLRGVESPGTYEQYF
TGTGCCAGCAGCTTACGGGGAGTTGAGAGCCCCGGCACCTACGAGCAGTACTTC
>.|TRBV2|TRBJ2-5|many
CASSVWGDYQETQYF
TGTGCCAGCAGTGTATGGGGGGATTACCAAGAGACCCAGTACTTC
>TRBD2|TRBV5-6|TRBJ2-3|.
CASSAWTSGLGDTQYF
TGTGCCAGCAGCGCATGGACTAGCGGGCTTGGGGATACGCAGTATTTT
>.|TRBV12-3/TRBV12-4|TRBJ2-2|few
CASKSLRGSGELFF
TGTGCCAGCAAAAGTCTCAGGGGATCCGGGGAGCTGTTTTTT
>TRBD1|TRBV7-9|TRBJ1-1|many
CASSLARPGQGKNTEAFF
TGTGCCAGCAGCTTAGCAAGGCCGGGACAGGGGAAGAACACTGAAGCTTTCTTT
>TRBD2|TRBV30|TRBJ2-5|few
CAWARRGRGETQYF
TGTGCCTGGGCCCGTCGCGGGAGGGGGGAGACCCAGTACTTC
>TRBD2|TRBV27|TRBJ2-7|.
CASRGTSGASSYEQYF
TGTGCCAGCAGGGGGACTAGCGGGGCGAGCTCCTACGAGCAGTACTTC
>TRBD1|TRBV5-5|TRBJ1-5|.
CASSFEAGTAQNQPQHF
TGTGCCAGCAGCTTTGAAGCTGGGACAGCCCAAAATCAGCCCCAGCATTTT
>.|TRBV7-9|TRBJ2-2|many
CASSFAGTSTGELFF
TGTGCCAGCAGCTTTGCGGGGACAAGCACCGGGGAGCTGTTTTTT
>.|TRBV6-7|TRBJ2-1|few
CASSYSRQMETAAYNEQFF
TGTGCCAGCAGTTACTCTCGACAGATGGAGACCGCCGCTTACAATGAGCAGTTCTTC
>TRBD1|TRBV6-1|TRBJ2-7|many
CASSIDRGNEQYF
TGTGCCAGCAGTATAGACAGGGGCAACGAGCAGTACTTC
>TRBD1|TRBV5-5|TRBJ2-2|few
CASGRPGQGNTGELFF
TGTGCCAGCGGGAGACCGGGACAGGGGAACACCGGGGAGCTGTTTTTT
>.|TRBV3-1|TRBJ2-2|many
CASSPLGLGTGELFF
TGTGCCAGCAGCCCCCTCGGGCTTGGCACCGGGGAGCTGTTTTTT
>.|TRBV12-3/TRBV12-4|TRBJ2-1|many
CASSSGQTITNEQFF
TGTGCCAGCAGTAGCGGGCAGACTATTACCAATGAGCAGTTCTTC
>.|TRBV7-8|TRBJ2-5|many
CASSPGLEETQYF
TGTGCCAGCAGCCCGGGCCTAGAAGAGACCCAGTACTTC
>TRBD2|TRBV7-2|TRBJ2-3|many
CASSLALAGVADTQYF
TGTGCCAGCAGCTTGGCACTAGCGGGAGTGGCAGATACGCAGTATTTT
>.|TRBV28|TRBJ2-7|many
CASSLIPSTYEQYF
TGTGCCAGCAGTTTAATCCCCAGCACCTACGAGCAGTACTTC
>.|TRBV11-2|TRBJ2-2|many
CASRDGGRWTGELFF
TGTGCCAGCAGAGACGGTGGCAGATGGACCGGGGAGCTGTTTTTT
>.|TRBV20-1|TRBJ1-1|many
CSARTGNWGTTEAFF
TGCAGTGCTAGAACAGGGAATTGGGGGACCACTGAAGCTTTCTTT
>.|TRBV7-8|TRBJ2-2|.
CASSFSRDISPGELFF
TGTGCCAGCAGCTTCTCCCGGGACATTAGTCCCGGGGAGCTGTTTTTT
>.|TRBV20-1|TRBJ2-7|many
CSARVGGGTGEQYF
TGCAGTGCTAGAGTGGGTGGGGGAACGGGCGAGCAGTACTTC
>.|TRBV6-2/TRBV6-3|TRBJ2-7|many
CASSYSPGISYEQYF
TGTGCCAGCAGTTACTCGCCCGGGATATCCTACGAGCAGTACTTC
>.|TRBV7-9|TRBJ2-5|.
CASNPILGETQYF
TGTGCCAGCAACCCAATCCTGGGGGAGACCCAGTACTTC
>TRBD2|TRBV18|TRBJ2-1|few
CASSSTSGSTNEQFF
TGTGCCAGCTCATCAACTAGCGGGAGTACCAATGAGCAGTTCTTC
>TRBD1|TRBV28|TRBJ2-3|many
CASSPWDRGITDTQYF
TGTGCCAGCAGTCCCTGGGACAGGGGTATCACAGATACGCAGTATTTT
>.|TRBV2|TRBJ2-3|few
CASPEGTDTQYF
TGTGCCAGTCCTGAAGGTACAGATACGCAGTATTTT
>TRBD1|TRBV29-1|TRBJ2-3|many
CSVWWQGVDTQYF
TGCAGCGTTTGGTGGCAGGGGGTAGATACGCAGTATTTT
>TRBD1|TRBV9|TRBJ2-7|few
CASSVGSGGYEQYF
TGTGCCAGCAGCGTAGGGTCAGGGGGCTACGAGCAGTACTTC
>.|TRBV19|TRBJ2-2|once
CASSKGPTGELFF
TGTGCCAGTAGTAAGGGGCCCACCGGGGAGCTGTTTTTT
>.|TRBV7-3|TRBJ2-2|many
CASSSPGGGITGELFF
TGTGCCAGCAGCTCGCCAGGGGGAGGAATCACCGGGGAGCTGTTTTTT
>.|TRBV19|TRBJ2-7|few
CASKGEDYEQYF
TGTGCCAGTAAAGGGGAGGACTACGAGCAGTACTTC
>.|TRBV4-3|TRBJ2-5|few
CASSSSTTGETQYF
TGCGCCAGCTCTTCGTCGACCACCGGAGAGACCCAGTACTTC
>TRBD2|TRBV5-5|TRBJ2-1|.
CASSLFSGSSYNEQFF
TGTGCCAGCAGCTTGTTTAGCGGGAGCTCCTACAATGAGCAGTTCTTC
>.|TRBV5-6|TRBJ2-1|.
CASSNGQTYNEQFF
TGTGCCAGCAGCAACGGACAGACCTACAATGAGCAGTTCTTC
>TRBD1|TRBV5-4|TRBJ1-5|.
CASSLGQGPNQPQHF
TGTGCCAGCAGCTTGGGACAGGGCCCCAATCAGCCCCAGCATTTT
>.|TRBV7-2|TRBJ2-1|many
CASSLASTYNEQFF
TGTGCCAGCAGCTTAGCGTCGACCTACAATGAGCAGTTCTTC
>.|TRBV2|TRBJ2-7|.
CASSDDGVDYEQYF
TGTGCCAGCAGTGACGACGGGGTGGACTACGAGCAGTACTTC
>.|TRBV11-2|TRBJ1-3|many
CASSFTFSGNTIYF
TGTGCCAGCAGCTTTACGTTTTCAGGAAACACCATATATTTT
>.|TRBV3-1|TRBJ1-2|few
CASSSRTPLGGYTF
TGTGCCAGCAGCTCGCGGACCCCCTTGGGAGGCTACACCTTC
>TRBD1|TRBV7-3|TRBJ1-6|many
CASSQGQGNSPLHF
TGTGCCAGCAGCCAAGGACAGGGGAATTCACCCCTCCACTTT
>.|TRBV6-2/TRBV6-3|TRBJ2-7|few
CASSYVSGPSEEQYF
TGTGCCAGCAGTTACGTCTCGGGGCCCTCTGAGGAGCAGTACTTC
>.|TRBV7-3|TRBJ2-2|once
CASGPGNTGELFF
TGTGCCAGCGGCCCCGGGAACACCGGGGAGCTGTTTTTT
>.|TRBV27|TRBJ1-2|many
CASSLTIGGGYTF
TGTGCCAGCAGTTTAACAATTGGGGGCGGCTACACCTTC
>.|TRBV5-1|TRBJ2-5|.
CASSLVLGSQETQYF
TGCGCCAGCAGCTTGGTTCTAGGGTCCCAAGAGACCCAGTACTTC
>.|TRBV12-3/TRBV12-4|TRBJ1-4|.
CASTLGVSGEKLFF
TGTGCCAGCACTTTAGGGGTTTCGGGTGAAAAACTGTTTTTT
>.|TRBV5-1|TRBJ2-7|.
CASSPVLYEQYF
TGCGCCAGCAGCCCCGTCCTCTACGAGCAGTACTTC
>.|TRBV12-3/TRBV12-4|TRBJ1-5|many
CASSLKSGTESNQPQHF
TGTGCCAGCAGTCTAAAAAGCGGGACCGAAAGCAATCAGCCCCAGCATTTT
>.|TRBV7-3|TRBJ2-2|many
CASSFKGRDTGELFF
TGTGCCAGCAGCTTTAAGGGGCGCGACACCGGGGAGCTGTTTTTT
>.|TRBV19|TRBJ2-7|.
CASSADSVGSYEQYF
TGTGCCAGTAGTGCCGACAGTGTTGGCTCCTACGAGCAGTACTTC
>TRBD1|TRBV18|TRBJ1-4|few
CASSLAGTGNNEKLFF
TGTGCCAGCTCACTGGCCGGGACAGGGAATAATGAAAAACTGTTTTTT